A single sample gave rise to the 18 T cell receptor beta chains below, sequenced in a study of beta chain features in type 1 diabetes. Expressed TCRB transcripts got sequenced, as all isolated RNA was reverse transcribed. The table came from immunoSEQ multiplex PCR; TCRdb's copy has only in-frame clones and leaves some out. The sample has roughly 150,000 clones, roughly 8.1% seen once. Input material: central memory CD4+ T cells from blood. These TCRs come from a man in his late teens or twenties in good health.

The genes are TRBV5-1 and TRBJ2-1; the match to TRBD2 covers 8 bases. The CDR3 is 13 amino acids. Germline V gene lookup returns CDR1 SGHRS and CDR2 YFSETQ. V shed 7 bases, J shed 5 bases, and the junction held 5 bases outside the gene matches. The CDR3 DNA is TGCGCCAGCGGACGGGGGGGGAACAATGAGCAGTTCTTC. Translating gives CASGRGGNNEQFF.

The sample holds a few counts of this clone. The chain is built from TRBV30 and TRBJ1-4; D gene ambiguous. Per the germline V gene, CDR1 is GTSNPN and CDR2 is SVGIG (reference sequence). The CDR3 covers 15 residues. V was trimmed by 5 bases and J by 7 bases, leaving 20 bases between them. In DNA, the CDR3 is TGTGCCTGGCTACCCGTCGGGTTGGGTCGTGAAAAACTGTTTTTT. It yields the protein CAWLPVGLGREKLFF.

To note about this clone: Other DNA sequences in this specimen translate into the identical CDR3. The gene calls are TRBV19 and TRBJ1-1, with 8 bases aligning to TRBD1. J gave up 5 bases and V 5 bases, and 7 bases lay outside the gene matches. Germline lookup yields CDR1 LNHDA and CDR2 SQIVND (reference sequence). This CDR3 contains 14 residues. The CDR3 here is CASSPGQGWTEAFF. The CDR3 region has the DNA TGTGCCAGTAGTCCTGGACAGGGCTGGACTGAAGCTTTCTTT.

This clone has ten or more counts. V is TRBV13 and J is TRBJ1-2, with 7 bases fitting TRBD1. V shed 4 bases, J shed 4 bases, and the junction held 9 bases outside the gene matches. The CDR3 runs to 15 residues. Per the germline V gene, CDR1 is PRHDT and CDR2 is FYEKMQ (reference sequence). The CDR3 here is CASSSRDRNIYGYTF. As DNA, the CDR3 is TGTGCCAGCAGCTCCCGGGACAGAAACATCTATGGCTACACCTTC.

V and J are TRBV15 and TRBJ2-5; weak D call: TRBD2 (5 bases). Trimming removed 2 bases from V and 5 bases from J, with 12 bases in between. From germline, CDR1 is LNHNV and CDR2 YYDKDF (reference sequence). This CDR3 is 14 amino acids long. CDR3 residues: CATSRTGPGETQYF. CDR3 bases: TGTGCCACCAGCAGAACCGGGCCGGGGGAGACCCAGTACTTC.

In this sample, this clone turned up a few times. The chain employs TRBV7-8 and TRBJ2-7; possibly TRBD1 for D (6 bases). V lost 3 bases, J lost 2 bases, and 8 bases lay in between. The length of the CDR3 is 13 residues. Germline V lookup: CDR1 SGHVS, CDR2 FQNEAQ. CDR3 sequence (DNA): TGTGCCAGCAGCTTGGACAGAGCCTACGAGCAGTACTTC. This sequence encodes CASSLDRAYEQYF. Filled out from reference TRBV7-8 and TRBJ2-7, the complete variable domain reads GAGVSQSPRYKVAKRGQDVALRCDPISGHVSLFWYQQALGQGPEFLTYFQNEAQLDKSGLPSDRFFAERPEGSVSTLKIQRTQQEDSAVYLCASSLDRAYEQYFGPGTRLTVT.

This chain joins TRBV10-3 and TRBJ1-3; possible D gene TRBD1, 6 bases. Germline CDR1 and CDR2: ENHRY and SYGVKD. The CDR3 is 14 amino acids. V shed 6 bases and J shed 1 base, with 10 bases lying between them. CDR3 sequence: CAIRSDSSGNTIYF. Here the CDR3 DNA reads TGTGCCATCAGGTCGGACAGTTCTGGAAACACCATATATTTT.

This clone showed up many times. The chain links TRBV7-2 to TRBJ2-4; D is unclear. Germline CDR1 SGHTA, CDR2 FQGNSA. The CDR3 loop spans 12 amino acids. The V gene lost 3 bases and the J gene lost 5 bases, with 5 bases spanning the gap. The chain's CDR3 is CASSFFENIQYF. For the CDR3, the DNA is TGTGCCAGCAGCTTTTTCGAAAACATTCAGTACTTC.

V gene TRBV14 combines with J gene TRBJ2-7; perhaps TRBD2 as D (7 bases). The germline V gene has CDR1 SGHDN and CDR2 FVKESK. The CDR3 is made up of 14 amino acids. The ends were cut back, 2 bases at V and 6 bases at J, with 14 bases in the middle. The DNA for the CDR3 is TGTGCCAGCAGCCAAAACACAGGGAGGGGCGAGCAGTACTTC. As protein: CASSQNTGRGEQYF.

The chain couples TRBV28 to TRBJ2-7, with TRBD1 matching 8 bases. Germline CDR1 and CDR2: MDHEN and SYDVKM. Losses at the gene ends were 3 bases for V and 0 bases for J; bases not matched to a gene: 4. The CDR3 consists of 15 residues. The CDR3 loop is CASSFGTGFSYEQYF. The CDR3 DNA is TGTGCCAGCAGTTTCGGGACAGGATTCTCCTACGAGCAGTACTTC.

This clone was seen only a few times. The rearrangement joins TRBV9 to TRBJ2-7; unclear D gene. V was clipped by 0 bases and J by 1 base, with 8 bases between them. The CDR3 sequence is 14 residues long. The germline CDR1 and CDR2 sequences are SGDLS and YYNGEE. The CDR3 loop is CASSVGGYSYEQYF. The CDR3 region has the DNA TGTGCCAGCAGCGTAGGAGGTTATTCCTACGAGCAGTACTTC.

This clone was recorded a few times. The chain is built from TRBV6-5 and TRBJ2-5; perhaps TRBD2 as D (6 bases). Germline assignment: CDR1 MNHEY and CDR2 SVGAGI. Trimming removed 6 bases at V and 1 base at J, with 12 bases between. The CDR3 spans 14 residues. The CDR3 here is CASSRSGFQETQYF. For the CDR3, the DNA is TGTGCCAGCAGCCGAAGCGGGTTCCAAGAGACCCAGTACTTC.

The sample holds a few counts of this clone. V is TRBV5-1 and J is TRBJ2-5; 8 positions match TRBD1. The trim removed 3 bases at V and 2 bases at J, leaving 3 bases unmatched. Germline V gene lookup returns CDR1 SGHRS and CDR2 YFSETQ. The length of the CDR3 is 14 residues. The CDR3 is CASSYGQGQETQYF. CDR3 nucleotides: TGCGCCAGCAGCTATGGACAGGGACAAGAGACCCAGTACTTC.

The sample holds a few counts of this clone. The CDR3 is CASKIQAPSNQPQHF. CDR3 in DNA: TGTGCCAGCAAAATACAGGCACCTAGCAATCAGCCCCAGCATTTT. The chain joins TRBV6-1 to TRBJ1-5; D might be TRBD1 (5 bases). The V gene's germline CDR1 is MNHNS and CDR2 SASEGT. V gave up 7 bases and J gave up 0 bases, with 13 bases separating them. The CDR3 has 15 residues.

This chain links TRBV10-3 with TRBJ2-7; 7 bases map to TRBD2. The CDR3 contains 16 residues. Per germline, CDR1 ENHRY and CDR2 SYGVKD. The V and J ends lost 3 bases and 5 bases, in that order; junction bases with no gene match: 13. The CDR3 nucleotides read TGTGCCATCAGTGACCTTTCGGGACTACTAAATCACGAGCAGTACTTC. It translates to CAISDLSGLLNHEQYF.

The rearrangement uses TRBV29-1 and TRBJ2-1; D is possibly TRBD1 (7 bases). Germline-derived CDR1 and CDR2 are SQVTM and ANQGSEA. This CDR3 spans 16 amino acids. Trimming pared 1 base from V and 10 bases from J, leaving 23 bases between. CDR3 nucleotide sequence: TGCAGCGTTGAAGGGGTGCCATCGGAGGGGGCTAGGGAGCAGTTCTTC. The encoded protein is CSVEGVPSEGAREQFF.

This clone appeared a single time. This sequence joins TRBV6-6 and TRBJ2-2; TRBD1 is a possible D gene (6 bases). This CDR3 spans 16 amino acids. V was trimmed by 7 bases and J by 4 bases, leaving 19 bases between them. Germline assignment: CDR1 MNHNY and CDR2 SVGAGI (reference sequence). CDR3 sequence reads: CASNKGTDRTTGELFF. CDR3 nucleotide sequence: TGTGCCAGCAACAAAGGCACGGACAGAACCACCGGGGAGCTGTTTTTT.

This clone turned up a few times. Written as DNA, the CDR3 is TGTGCCAGCAGTCCCCACCGGGGGGGAGTTGATACTGAAGCTTTCTTT. This gives the protein CASSPHRGGVDTEAFF. The rearrangement links TRBV6-6 to TRBJ1-1, with D maybe TRBD1 (5 bases). CDR3 length: 16 residues. V lost 5 bases, J lost 5 bases, and 21 bases lay in between. In germline, CDR1 is MNHNY, CDR2 SVGAGI (reference sequence).